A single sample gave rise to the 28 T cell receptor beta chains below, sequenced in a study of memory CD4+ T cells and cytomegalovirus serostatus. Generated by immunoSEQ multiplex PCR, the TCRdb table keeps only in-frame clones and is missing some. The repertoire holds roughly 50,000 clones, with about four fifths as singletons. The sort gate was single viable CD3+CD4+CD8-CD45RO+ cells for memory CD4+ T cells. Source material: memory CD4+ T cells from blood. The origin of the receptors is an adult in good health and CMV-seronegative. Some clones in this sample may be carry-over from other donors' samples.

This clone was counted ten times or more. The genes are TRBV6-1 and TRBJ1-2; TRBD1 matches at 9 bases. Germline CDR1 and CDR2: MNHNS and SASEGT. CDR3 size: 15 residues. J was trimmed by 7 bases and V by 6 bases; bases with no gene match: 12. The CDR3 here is CASSRLSGTGLGYTF. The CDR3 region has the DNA TGTGCCAGCAGCCGCCTCTCCGGGACAGGGCTTGGCTACACCTTC.

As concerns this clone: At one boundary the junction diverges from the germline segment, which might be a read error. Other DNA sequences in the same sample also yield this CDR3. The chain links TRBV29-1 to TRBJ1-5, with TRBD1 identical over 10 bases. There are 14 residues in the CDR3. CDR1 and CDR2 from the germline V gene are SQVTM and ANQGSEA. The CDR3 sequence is CSVRTGGYNQPQHF. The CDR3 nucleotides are TGTAGCGTTCGGACAGGGGGATACAATCAGCCCCAGCATTTT.

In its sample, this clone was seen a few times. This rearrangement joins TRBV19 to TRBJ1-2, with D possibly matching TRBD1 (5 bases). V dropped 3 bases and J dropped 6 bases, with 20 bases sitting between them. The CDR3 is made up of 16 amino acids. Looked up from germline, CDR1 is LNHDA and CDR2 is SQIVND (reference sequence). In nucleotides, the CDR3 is TGTGCCAGTAGTATCCCAGGGTTAGGGAAAAGTGATGGCTACACCTTC. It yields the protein CASSIPGLGKSDGYTF. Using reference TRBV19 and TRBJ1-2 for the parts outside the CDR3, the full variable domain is DGGITQSPKYLFRKEGQNVTLSCEQNLNHDAMYWYRQDPGQGLRLIYYSQIVNDFQKGDIAEGYSVSREKKESFPLTVTSAQKNPTAFYLCASSIPGLGKSDGYTFGSGTRLTVV.

CDR3 residues: CAWSGGQALYGYTF. CDR3 DNA sequence: TGTGCCTGGAGTGGGGGACAGGCCCTCTATGGCTACACCTTC. The chain joins TRBV30 to TRBJ1-2; 8 bases align to TRBD1. With 1 base clipped from V and 4 bases from J, the junction kept 5 bases outside the gene matches. Per germline, CDR1 GTSNPN and CDR2 SVGIG (reference sequence). The CDR3 consists of 14 residues.

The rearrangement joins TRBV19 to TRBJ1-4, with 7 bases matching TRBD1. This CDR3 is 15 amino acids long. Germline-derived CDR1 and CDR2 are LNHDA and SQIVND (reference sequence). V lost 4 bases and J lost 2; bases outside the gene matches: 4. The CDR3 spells CASSNTGATNEKLFF. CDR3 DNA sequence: TGTGCCAGTAGTAACACAGGGGCTACTAATGAAAAACTGTTTTTT.

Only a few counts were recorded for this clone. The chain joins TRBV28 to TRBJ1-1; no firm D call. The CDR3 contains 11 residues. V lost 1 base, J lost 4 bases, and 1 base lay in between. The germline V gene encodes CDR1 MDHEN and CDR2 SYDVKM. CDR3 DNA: TGTGCCAGCAGTTTATCCACTGAAGCTTTCTTT. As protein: CASSLSTEAFF. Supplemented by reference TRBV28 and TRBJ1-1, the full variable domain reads DVKVTQSSRYLVKRTGEKVFLECVQDMDHENMFWYRQDPGLGLRLIYFSYDVKMKEKGDIPEGYSVSREKKERFSLILESASTNQTSMYLCASSLSTEAFFGQGTRLTVV.

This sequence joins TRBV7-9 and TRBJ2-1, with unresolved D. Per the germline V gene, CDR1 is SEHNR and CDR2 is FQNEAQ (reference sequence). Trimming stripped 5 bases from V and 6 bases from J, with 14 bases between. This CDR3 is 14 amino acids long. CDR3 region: CASSLSGRSNEQFF. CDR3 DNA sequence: TGTGCCAGCAGCCTTTCGGGCAGGTCCAATGAGCAGTTCTTC.

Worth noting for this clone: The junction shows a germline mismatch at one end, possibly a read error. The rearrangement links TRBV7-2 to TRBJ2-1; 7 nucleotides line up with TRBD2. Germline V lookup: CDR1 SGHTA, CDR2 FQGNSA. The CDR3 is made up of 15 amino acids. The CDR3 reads CASSLLAASDNEQFF. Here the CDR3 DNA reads TGTGCCAGCAGCTTACTAGCGGCCTCCGACAATGAGCAGTTCTTC.

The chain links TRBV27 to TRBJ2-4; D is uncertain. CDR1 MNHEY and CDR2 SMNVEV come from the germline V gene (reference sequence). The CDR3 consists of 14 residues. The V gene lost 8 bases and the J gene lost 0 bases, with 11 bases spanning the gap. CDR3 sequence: CASFIELAKNIQYF. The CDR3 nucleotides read TGTGCCAGCTTCATAGAACTAGCCAAAAACATTCAGTACTTC.

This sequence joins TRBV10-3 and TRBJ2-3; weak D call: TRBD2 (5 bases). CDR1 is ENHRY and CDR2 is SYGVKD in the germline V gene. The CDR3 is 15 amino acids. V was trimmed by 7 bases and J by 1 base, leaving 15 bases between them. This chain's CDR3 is CAINTDGLGTDTQYF. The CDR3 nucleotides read TGTGCCATCAATACGGACGGACTCGGCACAGATACGCAGTATTTT.

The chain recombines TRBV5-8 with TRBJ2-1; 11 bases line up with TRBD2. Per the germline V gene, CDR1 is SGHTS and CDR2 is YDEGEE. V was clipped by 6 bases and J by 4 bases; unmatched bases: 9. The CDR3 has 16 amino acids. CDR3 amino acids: CASTPGTSGIYNEQFF. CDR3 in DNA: TGTGCCAGCACCCCGGGGACTAGCGGAATATACAATGAGCAGTTCTTC.

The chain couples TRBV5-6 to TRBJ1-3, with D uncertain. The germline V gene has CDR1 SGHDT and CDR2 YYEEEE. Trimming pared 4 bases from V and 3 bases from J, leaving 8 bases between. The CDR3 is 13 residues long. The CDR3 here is CASSAWNGNTIYF. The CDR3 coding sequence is TGTGCCAGCAGCGCTTGGAATGGAAACACCATATATTTT.

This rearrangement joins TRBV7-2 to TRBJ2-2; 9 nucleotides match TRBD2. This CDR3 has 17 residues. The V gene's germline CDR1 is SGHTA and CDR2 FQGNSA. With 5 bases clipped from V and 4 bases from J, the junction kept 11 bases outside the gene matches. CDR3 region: CASSVTAGGRGTGELFF. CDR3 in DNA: TGTGCCAGCAGCGTCACGGCGGGAGGGCGCGGCACCGGGGAGCTGTTTTTT.

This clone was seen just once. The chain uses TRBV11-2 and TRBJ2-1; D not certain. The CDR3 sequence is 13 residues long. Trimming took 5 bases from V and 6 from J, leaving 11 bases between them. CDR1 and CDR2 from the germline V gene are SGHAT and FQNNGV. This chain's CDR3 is CASSGGSRNEQFF. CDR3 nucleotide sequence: TGTGCCAGCAGCGGCGGTAGCCGCAATGAGCAGTTCTTC.

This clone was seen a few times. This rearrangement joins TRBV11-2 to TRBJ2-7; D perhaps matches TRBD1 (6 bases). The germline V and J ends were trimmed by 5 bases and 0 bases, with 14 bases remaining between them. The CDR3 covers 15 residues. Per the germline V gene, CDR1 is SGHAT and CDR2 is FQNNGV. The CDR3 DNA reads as TGTGCCAGCAGCCCGAGGACAGACAGCTCCTACGAGCAGTACTTC. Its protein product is CASSPRTDSSYEQYF.

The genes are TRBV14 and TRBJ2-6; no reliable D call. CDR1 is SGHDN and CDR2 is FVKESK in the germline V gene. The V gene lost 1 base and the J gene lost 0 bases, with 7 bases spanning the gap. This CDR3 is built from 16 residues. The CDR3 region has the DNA TGTGCCAGCAGCCAAGGGGGTTACTCTGGGGCCAACGTCCTGACTTTC. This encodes CASSQGGYSGANVLTF.

The CDR3 DNA reads as TGTGCCAGCAGCCTCCGGGGGAACCCCAATCAGCCCCAGCATTTT. Its protein is CASSLRGNPNQPQHF. This chain connects TRBV7-8 to TRBJ1-5; the D gene is possibly TRBD1 (5 bases). CDR1 SGHVS and CDR2 FQNEAQ come from the germline V gene. V lost 5 bases and J lost 3, with 14 bases in between. The CDR3 spans 15 residues. Supplemented by reference TRBV7-8 and TRBJ1-5, the full variable domain reads GAGVSQSPRYKVAKRGQDVALRCDPISGHVSLFWYQQALGQGPEFLTYFQNEAQLDKSGLPSDRFFAERPEGSVSTLKIQRTQQEDSAVYLCASSLRGNPNQPQHFGDGTRLSIL.

CDR3 residues: CASAGRLTTDTQYF. CDR3 nucleotides: TGTGCCAGCGCCGGGCGTTTAACAACAGATACGCAGTATTTT. V and J are TRBV11-1 and TRBJ2-3, with D hard to call. CDR1 and CDR2 (germline): SGHAT, FQDESV (reference sequence). The CDR3 sequence is 14 residues long. Trimming pared 8 bases from V and 3 bases from J, leaving 15 bases between.

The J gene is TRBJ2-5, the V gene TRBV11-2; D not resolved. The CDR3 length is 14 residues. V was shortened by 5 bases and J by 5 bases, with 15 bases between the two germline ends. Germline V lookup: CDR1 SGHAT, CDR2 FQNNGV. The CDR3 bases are TGTGCCAGCAGCACCGGCGGTAGGTCGGAGACCCAGTACTTC. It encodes CASSTGGRSETQYF.

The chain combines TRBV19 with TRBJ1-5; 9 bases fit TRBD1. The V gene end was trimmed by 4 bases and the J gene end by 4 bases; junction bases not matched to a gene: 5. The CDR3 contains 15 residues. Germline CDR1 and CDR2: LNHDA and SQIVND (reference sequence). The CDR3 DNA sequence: TGTGCCAGTAGTAGCCGGACAGGGGCTAATCAGCCCCAGCATTTT. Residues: CASSSRTGANQPQHF.

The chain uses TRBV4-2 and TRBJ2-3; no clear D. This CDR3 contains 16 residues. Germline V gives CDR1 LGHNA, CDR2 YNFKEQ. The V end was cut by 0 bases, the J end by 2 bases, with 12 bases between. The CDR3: CASSQDWIPLTDTQYF. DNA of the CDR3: TGTGCCAGCAGCCAAGATTGGATACCCCTCACAGATACGCAGTATTTT.

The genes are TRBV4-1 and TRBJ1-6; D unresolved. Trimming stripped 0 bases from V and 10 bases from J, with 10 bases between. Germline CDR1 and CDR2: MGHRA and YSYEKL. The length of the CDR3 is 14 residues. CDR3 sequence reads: CASSQDYSWSPLHF. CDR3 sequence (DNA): TGCGCCAGCAGCCAAGATTATAGCTGGTCACCCCTCCACTTT.

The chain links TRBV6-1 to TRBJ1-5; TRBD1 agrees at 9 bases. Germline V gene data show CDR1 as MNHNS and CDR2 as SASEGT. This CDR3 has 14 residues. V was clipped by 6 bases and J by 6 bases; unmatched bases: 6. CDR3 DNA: TGTGCCAGCAGGGGACAGGGACAGATTCAGCCCCAGCATTTT. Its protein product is CASRGQGQIQPQHF.

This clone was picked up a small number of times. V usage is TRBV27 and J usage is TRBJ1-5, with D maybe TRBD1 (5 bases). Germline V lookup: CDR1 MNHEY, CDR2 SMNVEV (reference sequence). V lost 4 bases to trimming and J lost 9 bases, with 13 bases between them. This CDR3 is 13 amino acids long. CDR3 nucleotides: TGTGCCAGCAGTTGGACGGGGGATACGCCCCAGCATTTT. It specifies CASSWTGDTPQHF.

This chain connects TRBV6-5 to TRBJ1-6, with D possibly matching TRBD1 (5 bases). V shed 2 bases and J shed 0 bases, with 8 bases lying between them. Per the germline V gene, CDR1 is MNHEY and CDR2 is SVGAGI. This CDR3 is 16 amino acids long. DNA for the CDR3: TGTGCCAGCAGTTACAGGGGCAGCTCCTATAATTCACCCCTCCACTTT. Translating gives CASSYRGSSYNSPLHF.

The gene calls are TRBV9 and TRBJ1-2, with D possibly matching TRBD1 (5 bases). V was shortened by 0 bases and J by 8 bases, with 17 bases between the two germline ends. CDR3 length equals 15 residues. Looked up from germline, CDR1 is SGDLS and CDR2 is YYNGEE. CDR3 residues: CASSVAAGTPSGYTF. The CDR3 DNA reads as TGTGCCAGCAGCGTAGCCGCCGGGACCCCGTCGGGCTACACCTTC.

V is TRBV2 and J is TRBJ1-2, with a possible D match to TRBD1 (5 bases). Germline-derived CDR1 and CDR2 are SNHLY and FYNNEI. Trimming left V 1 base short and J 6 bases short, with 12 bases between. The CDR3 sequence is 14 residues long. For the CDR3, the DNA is TGTGCCAGCAGTGAAGGGGCAGGGAGTCATGGCTACACCTTC. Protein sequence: CASSEGAGSHGYTF.

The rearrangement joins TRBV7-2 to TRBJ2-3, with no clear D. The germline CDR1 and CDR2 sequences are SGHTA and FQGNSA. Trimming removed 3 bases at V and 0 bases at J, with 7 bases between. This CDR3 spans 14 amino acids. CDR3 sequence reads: CASSLRRSTDTQYF. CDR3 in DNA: TGTGCCAGCAGCTTGAGGCGGAGCACAGATACGCAGTATTTT.